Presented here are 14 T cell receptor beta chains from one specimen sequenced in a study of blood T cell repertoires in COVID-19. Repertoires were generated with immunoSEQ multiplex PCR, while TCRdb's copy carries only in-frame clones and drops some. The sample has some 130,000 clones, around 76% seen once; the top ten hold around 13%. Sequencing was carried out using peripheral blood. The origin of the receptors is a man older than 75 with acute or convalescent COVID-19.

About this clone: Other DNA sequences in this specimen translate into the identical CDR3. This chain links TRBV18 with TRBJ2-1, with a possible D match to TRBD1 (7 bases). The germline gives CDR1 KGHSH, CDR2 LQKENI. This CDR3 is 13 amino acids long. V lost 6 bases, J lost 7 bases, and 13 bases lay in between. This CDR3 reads CASSPAGGNEQFF. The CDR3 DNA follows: TGTGCCAGCTCCCCGGCAGGGGGGAATGAGCAGTTCTTC.

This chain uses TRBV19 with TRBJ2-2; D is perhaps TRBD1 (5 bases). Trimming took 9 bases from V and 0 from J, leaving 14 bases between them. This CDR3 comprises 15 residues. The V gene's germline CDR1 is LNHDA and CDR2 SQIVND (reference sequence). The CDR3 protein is CASERPGTNTGELFF. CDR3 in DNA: TGTGCCAGCGAAAGACCAGGGACGAACACCGGGGAGCTGTTTTTT.

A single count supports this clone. For the CDR3, the DNA is TGTGCCAGCTCCCTCCTGGGACTACAAGAGACCCAGTACTTC. Translating gives CASSLLGLQETQYF. The V and J genes are TRBV27 and TRBJ2-5, with 7 bases that match TRBD2. Per germline, CDR1 MNHEY and CDR2 SMNVEV (reference sequence). This CDR3 spans 14 amino acids. Trimming removed 8 bases from V and 2 bases from J; junction bases left unmatched: 8.

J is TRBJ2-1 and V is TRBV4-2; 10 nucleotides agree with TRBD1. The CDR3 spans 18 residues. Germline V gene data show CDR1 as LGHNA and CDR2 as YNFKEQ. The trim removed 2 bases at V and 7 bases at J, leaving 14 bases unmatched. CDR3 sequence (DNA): TGTGCCAGCAGCCAACTTCAAATCGGGACAGGGGACAAGAATGAGCAGTTCTTC. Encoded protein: CASSQLQIGTGDKNEQFF.

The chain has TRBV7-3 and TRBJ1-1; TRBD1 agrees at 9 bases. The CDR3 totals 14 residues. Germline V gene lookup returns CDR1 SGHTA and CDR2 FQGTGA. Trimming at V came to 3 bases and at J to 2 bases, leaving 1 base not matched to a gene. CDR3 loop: CASSFTGGNTEAFF. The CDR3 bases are TGTGCCAGCAGCTTTACAGGGGGCAACACTGAAGCTTTCTTT.

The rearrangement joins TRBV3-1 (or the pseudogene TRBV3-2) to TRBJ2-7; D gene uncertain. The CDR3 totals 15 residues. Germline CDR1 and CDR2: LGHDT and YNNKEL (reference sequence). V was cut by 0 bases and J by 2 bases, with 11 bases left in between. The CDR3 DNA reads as TGTGCCAGCAGCCAAGATTGGCAGGTTACCTACGAGCAGTACTTC. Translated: CASSQDWQVTYEQYF.

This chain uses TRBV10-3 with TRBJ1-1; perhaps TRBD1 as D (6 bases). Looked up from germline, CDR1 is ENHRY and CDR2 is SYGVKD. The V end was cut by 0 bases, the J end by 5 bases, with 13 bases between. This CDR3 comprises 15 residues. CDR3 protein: CAISESDRPGTEAFF. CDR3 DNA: TGTGCCATCAGTGAGTCCGACAGGCCTGGGACTGAAGCTTTCTTT.

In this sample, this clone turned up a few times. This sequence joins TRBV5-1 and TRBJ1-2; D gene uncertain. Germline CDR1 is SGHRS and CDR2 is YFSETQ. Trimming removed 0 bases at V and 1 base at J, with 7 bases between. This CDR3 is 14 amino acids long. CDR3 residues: CASSLGRDNYGYTF. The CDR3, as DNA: TGCGCCAGCAGCTTGGGAAGAGATAACTATGGCTACACCTTC.

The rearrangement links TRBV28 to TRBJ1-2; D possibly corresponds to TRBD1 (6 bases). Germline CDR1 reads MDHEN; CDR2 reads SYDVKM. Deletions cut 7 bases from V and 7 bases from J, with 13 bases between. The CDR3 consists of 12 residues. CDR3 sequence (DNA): TGTGCCAGCACCCCCGGGACAACTGGCTACACCTTC. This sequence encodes CASTPGTTGYTF.

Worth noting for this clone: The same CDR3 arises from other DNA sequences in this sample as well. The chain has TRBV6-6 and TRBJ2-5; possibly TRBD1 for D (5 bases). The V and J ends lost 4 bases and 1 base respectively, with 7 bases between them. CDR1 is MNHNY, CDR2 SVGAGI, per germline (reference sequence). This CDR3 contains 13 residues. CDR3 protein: CASSSDSQETQYF. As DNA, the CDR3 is TGTGCCAGCAGTTCAGACAGCCAAGAGACCCAGTACTTC.

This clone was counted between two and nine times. CDR3 bases: TGTGCCAGCCTATGGACAGCGGGGGGTGAAAAACTGTTTTTT. Its translation is CASLWTAGGEKLFF. This chain joins TRBV6-5 and TRBJ1-4; a possible D gene is TRBD1 (6 bases). The CDR3 consists of 14 residues. Germline CDR1 is MNHEY and CDR2 is SVGAGI. Trimming shortened V by 8 bases and J by 7 bases, and 17 bases separated the two germline ends.

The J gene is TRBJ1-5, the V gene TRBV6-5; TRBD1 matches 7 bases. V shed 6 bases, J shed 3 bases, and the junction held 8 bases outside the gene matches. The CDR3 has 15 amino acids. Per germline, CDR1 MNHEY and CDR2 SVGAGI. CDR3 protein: CASRPGQLDNQPQHF. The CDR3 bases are TGTGCCAGCAGACCGGGACAGCTAGACAATCAGCCCCAGCATTTT.

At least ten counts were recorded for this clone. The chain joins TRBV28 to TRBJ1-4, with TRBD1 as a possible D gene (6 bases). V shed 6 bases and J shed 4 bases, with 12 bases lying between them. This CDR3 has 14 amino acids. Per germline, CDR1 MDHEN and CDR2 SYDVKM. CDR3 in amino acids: CASRWGQNNEKLFF. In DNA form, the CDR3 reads TGTGCCAGCAGATGGGGGCAGAATAATGAAAAACTGTTTTTT.

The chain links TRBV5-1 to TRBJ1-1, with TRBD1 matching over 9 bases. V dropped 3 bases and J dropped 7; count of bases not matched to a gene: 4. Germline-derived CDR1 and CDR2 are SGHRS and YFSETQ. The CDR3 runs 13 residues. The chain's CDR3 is CASSWGQGGEAFF. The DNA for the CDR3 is TGCGCCAGCAGCTGGGGACAGGGCGGTGAAGCTTTCTTT.